This T cell receptor beta chain was identified during a study of blood T cell repertoires in COVID-19 (dated by TCRdb to 2018 to 2021). Notes on the research overall: Collaborator samples came from the United States, Italy and Spain and covered acute and convalescent phases of COVID-19. The prospective study material was composed of cDNA or gDNA derived from T cells, B-cell-depleted T cells, or PBMCs. Deeply sampled blood TCRbeta repertoires from subjects exposed to, actively infected with, or recovered from COVID-19 were included in the dataset. A freely available public database, intended as a resource for researchers studying the immune response to SARS-CoV-2, is where the repertoires were released. Samples came from the ongoing ImmuneRACE study (first 160 participants) plus 1,254 subjects from 6 global collaborators. Sample metadata almost always included a de-identified subject ID, COVID-19 status, age in years and sex. HLA class I and class II types, where available, came from metadata supplied by the sample provider rather than from assay-based typing. The investigation overall reported the following: The amount of clinical and demographic metadata varied by source and participant and was provided uncurated.

TCRbeta CDR3 regions were amplified from genomic DNA by means of the immunoSEQ Assay, a bias-controlled multiplex PCR. The source study handled its data this way. The number of nucleated cells in each sample was estimated by amplification of reference gene primers within the assay. To quantify the absolute abundance of each unique TCRbeta CDR3 rearrangement, sequence reads were collapsed and filtered. Productive Simpson clonality was computed per sample as the square root of Simpson's diversity index over productive rearrangements. TCRdb took over this immuneACCESS table, retaining in-frame rearrangements with V and J assigned. Such tables are incomplete; in checked studies, under half of the missing clones stem from an unresolved V gene, and the remainder is unexplained. That table supplies the V and J calls and clone size; D and trimming were determined from the DNA. This sample holds approximately 81,000 clones; more than 75% were observed only once. Of the sample, 7% to 9.5% is held by the ten largest clones.

As to this clone: Its antigen is currently not known. Qualities for individual bases were not recorded, and no much larger clone is one base off.

Whole blood was collected in K2EDTA tubes by collaborating institutions according to the institutions' own protocols. For TCRbeta analysis, collaborators shipped samples as frozen whole blood, isolated PBMCs, or DNA extracted from either of those sample types. V sheds 7 bases and J sheds 3 bases, leaving 7 bases between their ends. CDR3 length: 11 amino acids, cysteine to phenylalanine. Here the CDR3 DNA is all that survives: 33 bases in frame from base 1. The germline V gene gives CDR1 as MNHEY and CDR2 as SVGAGI. Recombination joined TRBV6-5 with TRBJ2-7; confidence is insufficient to name the D gene. The origin of this receptor is a human donor in a cohort sampled during active COVID-19. The source material was peripheral blood. The encoded CDR3 is CASTSGYEQYF. In nucleotides, the sequence is TGTGCCAGCACCTCGGGCTACGAGCAGTACTTC.